This is a list of T cell receptor beta chains from one sample in a study of blood T cell repertoires in COVID-19. TCRdb's copy holds only in-frame clones and misses some; the assay was immunoSEQ multiplex PCR. The table has 150,000 or so clones, roughly four fifths seen once. Sequenced sample: peripheral blood. These receptors all come from a human donor with acute or convalescent COVID-19. The donor label of this sample is uncertain. CDR3s include the opening cysteine and the closing phenylalanine or tryptophan. Each record gives: clone size, D gene, V gene, J gene, CDR3 DNA, CDR3 protein. The D gene is left open where the match is weak. Rows may omit the clone size; those that give it use once, few, many or a size class.

size: few; D: TRBD1; V: TRBV11-2; J: TRBJ2-3; DNA: TGTGCCAGCAGCCTTGGACAGGGCAAAGATACGCAGTATTTT; CDR3: CASSLGQGKDTQYF
size: -; D: -; V: TRBV18; J: TRBJ2-7; DNA: TGTGCCAGCTCACCAGACCCCGGGGTATTGGGTTCGGAGCAGTACTTC; CDR3: CASSPDPGVLGSEQYF
size: -; D: -; V: TRBV5-1; J: TRBJ1-1; DNA: TGCGCCAGCAGCTATGGGGAGTGGGACACTGAAGCTTTCTTT; CDR3: CASSYGEWDTEAFF
size: -; D: TRBD1; V: TRBV4-3; J: TRBJ1-2; DNA: TGCGCCAGCAGCCTCCCTGGACAGGACTATGGCTACACCTTC; CDR3: CASSLPGQDYGYTF
size: -; D: TRBD1; V: TRBV27; J: TRBJ2-7; DNA: TGTGCCAGCAGAACCCCGGACAGGGGGCTGCACGAGCAGTACTTC; CDR3: CASRTPDRGLHEQYF
size: -; D: -; V: TRBV2; J: TRBJ1-3; DNA: TGTGCCAGCAGTGAAGACTACTCTGGAAACACCATATATTTT; CDR3: CASSEDYSGNTIYF
size: -; D: -; V: TRBV6-1; J: TRBJ1-5; DNA: TGTGCCAGCAGTGAAAGCGTAAGGATTCAGCCCCAGCATTTT; CDR3: CASSESVRIQPQHF
size: -; D: TRBD1; V: TRBV19; J: TRBJ1-5; DNA: TGTGCCAGTAGTATGTCGGACAGGGGGTTTCAGCCCCAGCATTTT; CDR3: CASSMSDRGFQPQHF
size: -; D: TRBD1; V: TRBV12-3/TRBV12-4; J: TRBJ2-7; DNA: TGTGCCAGCAGTCCGGGACAGGGATACGAGCAGTACTTC; CDR3: CASSPGQGYEQYF
size: -; D: -; V: TRBV5-1; J: TRBJ1-3; DNA: TGCGCCAGCAGCTTGGACGGGGTCTCTGGAAACACCATATATTTT; CDR3: CASSLDGVSGNTIYF
size: -; D: -; V: TRBV6-6; J: TRBJ1-1; DNA: TGTGCCTCCTCTTGGGGGGTTGGTTCTGAAGCTTTCTTT; CDR3: CASSWGVGSEAFF
size: -; D: TRBD1; V: TRBV18; J: TRBJ1-1; DNA: TGTGCCAGCTCACCCACAGGGGCAAACACTGAAGCTTTCTTT; CDR3: CASSPTGANTEAFF
size: -; D: TRBD1; V: TRBV11-2; J: TRBJ2-1; DNA: TGTGCCAGCAGCTTCGGACAGGGTGACTACAATGAGCAGTTCTTC; CDR3: CASSFGQGDYNEQFF
size: -; D: TRBD2; V: TRBV6-1; J: TRBJ2-2; DNA: TGTGCCAGCAGTGAAGCCCTAGCGGGGGCCATCACCGGGGAGCTGTTTTTT; CDR3: CASSEALAGAITGELFF
size: -; D: -; V: TRBV5-1; J: TRBJ1-2; DNA: TGCGCCAGCTCACAGGTTTCCTATGGCTACACCTTC; CDR3: CASSQVSYGYTF
size: -; D: TRBD1; V: TRBV30; J: TRBJ1-2; DNA: TGTGCCTGGGAGATAATTCCAGGGGGGAACTATGGCTACACCTTC; CDR3: CAWEIIPGGNYGYTF
size: -; D: TRBD1; V: TRBV3-1/TRBV3-2; J: TRBJ1-1; DNA: TGTGCCAGCAGCCAAAGGACAGGGTTGGAAGCGGGTGAAGCTTTCTTT; CDR3: CASSQRTGLEAGEAFF
size: -; D: TRBD1; V: TRBV6-1; J: TRBJ2-7; DNA: TGTGCCAGCAGTGAAGCGACAGGGAATTACGAGCAGTACTTC; CDR3: CASSEATGNYEQYF
size: -; D: -; V: TRBV6-4; J: TRBJ1-1; DNA: TGTGCCAGCAGTGACTCGAACAGGAACACTGAAGCTTTCTTT; CDR3: CASSDSNRNTEAFF
size: -; D: TRBD1; V: TRBV3-1/TRBV3-2; J: TRBJ1-6; DNA: TGTGCCAGCAGCCAAGAGTCCCTAACAGGGGCTGATTCACCCCTCCACTTT; CDR3: CASSQESLTGADSPLHF
size: -; D: TRBD1; V: TRBV2; J: TRBJ1-2; DNA: TGTGCCAGCAGTCCAAGGGCAGGGGGCGTTTGGGCTGGCTACACCTTC; CDR3: CASSPRAGGVWAGYTF
size: few; D: -; V: TRBV20-1; J: TRBJ1-2; DNA: TGCAGTGCTAGAGATAAATATGGCTACACCTTC; CDR3: CSARDKYGYTF
size: -; D: -; V: TRBV9; J: TRBJ2-2; DNA: TGTGCCAGCAGCTCGGGACACACGAACACCGGGGAGCTGTTTTTT; CDR3: CASSSGHTNTGELFF
size: -; D: TRBD1; V: TRBV6-5; J: TRBJ2-5; DNA: TGTGCCAGCAGTTATCGTACAGGGGGAACCCAAGAGACCCAGTACTTC; CDR3: CASSYRTGGTQETQYF
size: once; D: TRBD1; V: TRBV7-2; J: TRBJ2-2; DNA: TGTGCCAGCAGCCCCGACAGGGTTACCGGGGAGCTGTTTTTT; CDR3: CASSPDRVTGELFF
size: -; D: -; V: TRBV12-3/TRBV12-4; J: TRBJ1-6; DNA: TGTGCCAGCAGGACTGACGGGTTTTCACCCCTCCACTTT; CDR3: CASRTDGFSPLHF
size: -; D: -; V: TRBV3-1/TRBV3-2; J: TRBJ1-6; DNA: TGTGCCAGCAGCGCCACAGGGTTTAATTCACCCCTCCACTTT; CDR3: CASSATGFNSPLHF
size: -; D: TRBD1; V: TRBV7-9; J: TRBJ2-5; DNA: TGTGCCAGCAGCCGATGGACAGGGGCCCGGGGGGAGACCCAGTACTTC; CDR3: CASSRWTGARGETQYF
size: once; D: -; V: TRBV13; J: TRBJ1-3; DNA: TGTGCCAGCAGCTTAGTCGTCACAGGGTCCTTCGGAAACACCATATATTTT; CDR3: CASSLVVTGSFGNTIYF
size: -; D: -; V: TRBV5-1; J: TRBJ1-1; DNA: TGCGCCAGCAGCTTGGGAGAGAACACTGAAGCTTTCTTT; CDR3: CASSLGENTEAFF
size: once; D: -; V: TRBV11-2; J: TRBJ1-2; DNA: TGTGCCAGCAGCGCCCAGCCGGTGCAGGCCACCTATGGCTACACCTTC; CDR3: CASSAQPVQATYGYTF
size: -; D: TRBD2; V: TRBV5-5; J: TRBJ2-7; DNA: TGTGCCAGCAGCTTGGAACCAGCGGGGGGGTACGAGCAGTACTTC; CDR3: CASSLEPAGGYEQYF
size: few; D: -; V: TRBV19; J: TRBJ1-1; DNA: TGTGCCAGTAGTAGTTCACAAAGAGGGAACACTGAAGCTTTCTTT; CDR3: CASSSSQRGNTEAFF
size: -; D: -; V: TRBV5-1; J: TRBJ1-5; DNA: TGCGCCAGCAGCTTGGGGCAGAGCAATCAGCCCCAGCATTTT; CDR3: CASSLGQSNQPQHF
size: once; D: TRBD1; V: TRBV6-9; J: TRBJ1-1; DNA: TGTGCCAGCAGTTTCTCCGGACAGGCGAACACTGAAGCTTTCTTT; CDR3: CASSFSGQANTEAFF
size: -; D: TRBD1; V: TRBV6-1; J: TRBJ2-7; DNA: TGTGCCAGCAGTGAAACAGGGGGCCTTTGGTACGAGCAGTACTTC; CDR3: CASSETGGLWYEQYF
size: -; D: TRBD1; V: TRBV5-6; J: TRBJ2-5; DNA: TGTGCCAGCAGCAGGACAGGGTCCGAGACCCAGTACTTC; CDR3: CASSRTGSETQYF
size: -; D: TRBD1; V: TRBV25-1; J: TRBJ1-6; DNA: TGTGCCAGCAGTGGGACCGGGACAGGGGTTGCCTATAATTCACCCCTCCACTTT; CDR3: CASSGTGTGVAYNSPLHF
size: -; D: -; V: TRBV6-4; J: TRBJ1-1; DNA: TGTGCCAGCAGGTTTAACAGGGACACTGAAGCTTTCTTT; CDR3: CASRFNRDTEAFF
size: -; D: TRBD1; V: TRBV3-1/TRBV3-2; J: TRBJ1-4; DNA: TGTGCCAGCAGCCAGACACAGGGGGAAAAACTGTTTTTT; CDR3: CASSQTQGEKLFF
size: -; D: -; V: TRBV7-2; J: TRBJ2-2; DNA: TGTGCCAGCAGCTTATACAAGCGGCGGCTGTTTTTT; CDR3: CASSLYKRRLFF